These 17 T cell receptor beta chains originate from one sample sequenced in a study of blood T cell dynamics during melanoma immunotherapy. Only in-frame clones appear in the TCRdb table, and some are missing; sequencing was by immunoSEQ multiplex PCR. This repertoire shows several thousand clones, about 80% found once; its top ten account for roughly 15%. The time point was: week 3, after first cycle of checkpoint inhibitor. The specimen was blood, collected from a patient treated with checkpoint blockade. These receptors were collected from a human donor with melanoma.

V usage is TRBV19 and J usage is TRBJ1-5; 9 bases agree with TRBD1. V dropped 6 bases and J dropped 14; count of bases not matched to a gene: 11. The CDR3 runs 13 residues. The germline V gene encodes CDR1 LNHDA and CDR2 SQIVND (reference sequence). The CDR3 spells CASRGQGPFMEHF. The CDR3 nucleotides are TGTGCCAGTAGAGGACAGGGGCCCTTTATGGAGCATTTT.

V is TRBV9 and J is TRBJ1-1; 8 bases are shared with TRBD1. Germline trimming cut 4 bases from V and 5 bases from J; bases unmatched to any gene: 13. Germline CDR1 is SGDLS and CDR2 is YYNGEE. The CDR3 is made up of 16 amino acids. The CDR3 region has the DNA TGTGCCAGCAGCCAAACCGGGACAGGAAGGGGAACTGAAGCTTTCTTT. This gives the protein CASSQTGTGRGTEAFF.

The chain couples TRBV6-5 to TRBJ1-1; D gene ambiguous. The CDR3 has 14 residues. Germline CDR1 and CDR2: MNHEY and SVGAGI. Trimming cost V 5 bases and J 4 bases, with 14 bases left between them. CDR3 DNA sequence: TGTGCCAGCAGTCCGGAAAGCAAATTCACTGAAGCTTTCTTT. This sequence encodes CASSPESKFTEAFF.

The rearrangement uses TRBV29-1 and TRBJ2-3; 7 positions agree with TRBD1. This CDR3 spans 12 amino acids. J lost 4 bases, V lost 5 bases, and 3 bases had no gene match. Germline V gives CDR1 SQVTM, CDR2 ANQGSEA. CDR3 bases: TGCAGCGTTTCACAGGGGCCAGATACGCAGTATTTT. Protein product: CSVSQGPDTQYF.

Only a few counts were recorded for this clone. The chain recombines TRBV18 with TRBJ1-5; TRBD1 aligns across 7 bases. V was pared by 3 bases and J by 5 bases, with 7 bases of the junction left unmatched. CDR1 and CDR2 (germline): KGHSH, LQKENI. The CDR3 has 15 residues. DNA for the CDR3: TGTGCCAGCTCACCGACAGCCAGGGGGGATCAGCCCCAGCATTTT. This sequence encodes CASSPTARGDQPQHF.

This rearrangement joins TRBV2 to TRBJ2-5; perhaps TRBD1 as D (6 bases). CDR3 size: 14 residues. Trimming pared 7 bases from V and 4 bases from J, leaving 16 bases between. Germline values: CDR1 SNHLY, CDR2 FYNNEI. CDR3 sequence: CASKRQGLGETQYF. The CDR3 DNA reads as TGTGCCAGCAAACGCCAGGGGTTAGGAGAGACCCAGTACTTC.

V and J are TRBV6-6 and TRBJ1-4; 8 positions match TRBD1. V was clipped by 2 bases and J by 8 bases; unmatched bases: 7. The CDR3 spans 15 residues. Per germline, CDR1 MNHNY and CDR2 SVGAGI (reference sequence). The CDR3 DNA reads TGTGCCAGCAGTTACGGGTCAGGGGGCGGAGAAAAACTGTTTTTT. Its translation is CASSYGSGGGEKLFF.

The rearrangement links TRBV5-1 to TRBJ2-5; 9 bases map to TRBD1. The germline gives CDR1 SGHRS, CDR2 YFSETQ. The CDR3 extends over 16 amino acids. The trim removed 4 bases at V and 5 bases at J, leaving 12 bases unmatched. CDR3 DNA: TGCGCCAGCAGCACGCGTCCCGGGACAGGGATGGAGACCCAGTACTTC. It yields the protein CASSTRPGTGMETQYF.

The chain combines TRBV11-3 with TRBJ2-7; 10 bases agree with TRBD1. The CDR3 has 15 amino acids. V was clipped by 5 bases and J by 2 bases; unmatched bases: 6. Germline-derived CDR1 and CDR2 are SGHNT and YENEEA. CDR3 DNA sequence: TGTGCCAGCAGCATCCGAGGACAGGGGGCCTACGAGCAGTACTTC. Translated: CASSIRGQGAYEQYF.

The chain is built from TRBV30 and TRBJ1-2; the D gene is possibly TRBD1 (6 bases). Germline lookup yields CDR1 GTSNPN and CDR2 SVGIG (reference sequence). This CDR3 is 12 amino acids long. Trimming left V 0 bases short and J 13 bases short, with 15 bases between. CDR3 in DNA: TGTGCCTGGAGTGTACAGGGCGCGGCCGGCACCTTC. It codes for CAWSVQGAAGTF.

The J gene is TRBJ2-1, the V gene TRBV9; D uncertain. Trimming cost V 0 bases and J 4 bases, with 8 bases left between them. Germline CDR1 reads SGDLS; CDR2 reads YYNGEE. The CDR3 sequence is 14 residues long. CDR3 region: CASSVDDTYNEQFF. In DNA, the CDR3 is TGTGCCAGCAGCGTAGATGATACGTACAATGAGCAGTTCTTC.

The rearrangement uses TRBV13 and TRBJ2-1, with D perhaps TRBD1 (8 bases). Per the germline V gene, CDR1 is PRHDT and CDR2 is FYEKMQ (reference sequence). CDR3 length: 15 residues. V lost 5 bases and J 8 bases, leaving 19 bases between the germline ends. The CDR3 sequence: CASSTGGDLLHEQFF. For the CDR3, the DNA is TGTGCCAGCAGCACAGGGGGGGATTTATTGCATGAGCAGTTCTTC.

The V gene is TRBV5-6, the J gene TRBJ2-7, with 9 bases matching TRBD2. The length of the CDR3 is 14 residues. Germline V gene sequence: CDR1 SGHDT, CDR2 YYEEEE. V trimming: 6 bases; J trimming: 3 bases; junction bases outside the gene matches: 7. CDR3 residues: CASKRLAGLYEQYF. The CDR3 DNA is TGTGCCAGCAAACGGCTAGCGGGGCTCTACGAGCAGTACTTC.

The chain has TRBV30 and TRBJ1-6, with D perhaps TRBD1 (6 bases). The CDR3 runs to 12 residues. CDR1 and CDR2 (germline): GTSNPN, SVGIG (reference sequence). V lost 5 bases and J 10 bases, leaving 12 bases between the germline ends. The CDR3 DNA is TGTGCCTGGTTACCTGGGGGCTCACCCCTCCACTTT. Its protein product is CAWLPGGSPLHF.

The chain joins TRBV2 to TRBJ1-2; possibly TRBD1 for D (6 bases). Germline CDR1 SNHLY, CDR2 FYNNEI. The CDR3 is 15 amino acids. The V end lost 7 bases, the J end lost 0 bases, and 15 bases lay between the germline ends. CDR3 sequence reads: CASIQGGSTNYGYTF. The CDR3 nucleotides are TGTGCCAGCATCCAAGGGGGATCAACTAACTATGGCTACACCTTC.

In this sample, this clone turned up once. The chain joins TRBV5-1 to TRBJ2-7; D ambiguous. This CDR3 has 12 amino acids. Deletions cut 7 bases from V and 7 bases from J, with 15 bases between. Germline V gene data show CDR1 as SGHRS and CDR2 as YFSETQ. This CDR3 reads CASGKESWEQYF. CDR3 sequence (DNA): TGCGCCAGCGGTAAAGAATCCTGGGAGCAGTACTTC.

The genes are TRBV11-2 and TRBJ1-1, with D tentatively TRBD1 (6 bases). Trimming took off 5 bases at V and 0 bases at J, with 16 bases between the two ends. This CDR3 contains 16 residues. Germline loops: CDR1 SGHAT, CDR2 FQNNGV. CDR3 nucleotides: TGTGCCAGCAGCCTCCACTCGACAGGACTGAACACTGAAGCTTTCTTT. This gives the protein CASSLHSTGLNTEAFF. Complete variable domain (other parts from reference TRBV11-2 and TRBJ1-1): EAGVAQSPRYKIIEKRQSVAFWCNPISGHATLYWYQQILGQGPKLLIQFQNNGVVDDSQLPKDRFSAERLKGVDSTLKIQPAKLEDSAVYLCASSLHSTGLNTEAFFGQGTRLTVV.